These 27 T cell receptor beta chains were all obtained from the same sample, sequenced in a study of blood T cell repertoires in COVID-19. This table comes from immunoSEQ multiplex PCR, and its TCRdb copy is limited to in-frame clones, with some not included. The repertoire holds roughly 330,000 clones, around 87% seen once, with approximately 5.3% in the top ten. Sequencing input: PBMCs or T cells enriched from blood (not recorded which). All receptors come from a young woman who had recovered from COVID-19.

The J gene is TRBJ2-7, the V gene TRBV6-1; 7 nucleotides agree with TRBD2. This CDR3 has 14 amino acids. V lost 3 bases, J lost 0 bases, and 2 bases stayed unmatched. The germline V gene encodes CDR1 MNHNS and CDR2 SASEGT. The CDR3 DNA follows: TGTGCCAGCAGTGAGGGGGGGGACTCCTACGAGCAGTACTTC. Translating it yields CASSEGGDSYEQYF.

J is TRBJ1-1 and V is TRBV30, with D uncertain. Looked up from germline, CDR1 is GTSNPN and CDR2 is SVGIG (reference sequence). The CDR3 runs to 14 residues. V gave up 2 bases and J gave up 3 bases, with 13 bases separating them. The CDR3 DNA reads TGTGCCTGGAGTCAAGAGAAATGGTACACTGAAGCTTTCTTT. Residues: CAWSQEKWYTEAFF. The entire variable domain, with the rest obtained from reference TRBV30 and TRBJ1-1, is as follows: SQTIHQWPATLVQPVGSPLSLECTVEGTSNPNLYWYRQAAGRGLQLLFYSVGIGQISSEVPQNLSASRPQDRQFILSSKKLLLSDSGFYLCAWSQEKWYTEAFFGQGTRLTVV.

The chain is built from TRBV5-1 and TRBJ1-1; D not resolved. Trimming cost V 0 bases and J 2 bases, with 8 bases left between them. The germline gives CDR1 SGHRS, CDR2 YFSETQ. CDR3 size: 14 residues. CDR3 in amino acids: CASSLAPVNTEAFF. The CDR3, as DNA: TGCGCCAGCAGCTTGGCACCGGTTAACACTGAAGCTTTCTTT.

V usage is TRBV5-5 and J usage is TRBJ2-7, with 7 bases lining up with TRBD2. The CDR3 sequence is 15 residues long. The trim removed 2 bases at V and 2 bases at J, leaving 7 bases unmatched. Germline loops: CDR1 SGHKS, CDR2 YYEKEE (reference sequence). The CDR3 here is CASSFIAGTTYEQYF. The DNA of the CDR3 is TGTGCCAGCAGCTTTATAGCGGGCACAACCTACGAGCAGTACTTC.

This clone was observed many times. V usage is TRBV7-9 and J usage is TRBJ2-6, with 7 nucleotides matching TRBD2. The germline CDR1 and CDR2 sequences are SEHNR and FQNEAQ (reference sequence). The CDR3 length is 16 residues. The V gene end was trimmed by 5 bases and the J gene end by 2 bases; junction bases not matched to a gene: 6. CDR3 DNA sequence: TGTGCCAGCAGCGCCCCCCGGGGGGCTGGGGCCAACGTCCTGACTTTC. It yields the protein CASSAPRGAGANVLTF.

The J gene is TRBJ2-7, the V gene TRBV6-1; 8 bases map to TRBD2. CDR1 MNHNS and CDR2 SASEGT come from the germline V gene. The CDR3 has 15 amino acids. Trimming took 2 bases from V and 4 from J; bases not matched to a gene: 7. The CDR3 is CASSEFRGGAYEQYF. The DNA of the CDR3 is TGTGCCAGCAGTGAATTTCGGGGGGGCGCGTACGAGCAGTACTTC.

This clone showed up just a few times. The rearrangement joins TRBV6-5 to TRBJ1-2, with 7 positions matching TRBD1. CDR1 and CDR2 from the germline V gene are MNHEY and SVGAGI. The CDR3 runs 13 residues. The V segment lost 7 bases and the J segment 7 bases; nucleotides outside the gene matches: 9. The CDR3 is CASTQPTGSGYTF. The CDR3 coding sequence is TGTGCCAGCACCCAACCGACAGGGTCTGGCTACACCTTC.

The chain carries TRBV7-9 and TRBJ1-6, with TRBD1 matching over 7 bases. J lost 7 bases, V lost 4 bases, and 13 bases had no gene match. CDR3 length equals 17 residues. Germline CDR1 and CDR2: SEHNR and FQNEAQ (reference sequence). CDR3 DNA sequence: TGTGCCAGCAGCTCGACCCACTTGACAGGGACCAATTCACCCCTCCACTTT. This encodes CASSSTHLTGTNSPLHF.

The rearrangement uses TRBV10-3 and TRBJ1-1; TRBD1 matches at 9 bases. With V trimmed by 6 bases and J by 3 bases, 8 bases remained unmatched. Germline V gives CDR1 ENHRY, CDR2 SYGVKD. The CDR3 runs 15 residues. The CDR3 spells CAISGGTGLDTEAFF. CDR3 DNA: TGTGCCATCAGCGGAGGGACAGGGCTCGACACTGAAGCTTTCTTT.

The chain has TRBV2 and TRBJ1-3; the D is unclear. The germline gives CDR1 SNHLY, CDR2 FYNNEI. V was clipped by 2 bases and J by 0 bases, with 11 bases between them. This CDR3 is built from 16 residues. CDR3 protein: CASSERSLGSGNTIYF. Written as DNA, the CDR3 is TGTGCCAGCAGTGAAAGATCTCTAGGCTCTGGAAACACCATATATTTT.

The chain carries TRBV5-5 and TRBJ2-7; tentative D call: TRBD2 (6 bases). This CDR3 has 14 amino acids. CDR1 SGHKS and CDR2 YYEKEE come from the germline V gene (reference sequence). V was clipped by 0 bases and J by 7 bases, with 14 bases between them. CDR3 amino acids: CASSLVAGKYEQYF. CDR3 coding DNA: TGTGCCAGCAGCTTGGTGGCGGGGAAATATGAGCAGTACTTC.

The chain recombines TRBV7-9 with TRBJ2-5, with D uncertain. CDR3 size: 15 residues. Between the trimmed V and J ends, which lost 2 bases and 1 base, there was a span of 11 bases. Germline lookup yields CDR1 SEHNR and CDR2 FQNEAQ (reference sequence). The CDR3 DNA reads as TGTGCCAGCAGCTTACGTAATACACCCCAAGAGACCCAGTACTTC. It yields the protein CASSLRNTPQETQYF.

The chain employs TRBV9 and TRBJ2-2; 9 bases match TRBD2. CDR3 length equals 13 residues. Germline V gives CDR1 SGDLS, CDR2 YYNGEE. Unmatched junction bases numbered 0, after V lost 3 bases and J lost 6 bases. CDR3 residues: CASSASGAGELFF. As DNA, the CDR3 is TGTGCCAGCAGCGCTAGCGGGGCCGGGGAGCTGTTTTTT.

Written as DNA, the CDR3 is TGCGCCAGCAGCTTTACTGGGCAGGCTATGGTTGGCTACACCTTC. This translates into CASSFTGQAMVGYTF. The chain recombines TRBV4-1 with TRBJ1-2, with unresolved D. CDR3 length equals 15 residues. Deletions cut 5 bases from V and 7 bases from J, with 20 bases between. Germline values: CDR1 MGHRA, CDR2 YSYEKL.

This clone was seen once. This chain links TRBV18 with TRBJ1-6, with D unclear. Germline V gene sequence: CDR1 KGHSH, CDR2 LQKENI. This CDR3 is 14 amino acids long. V gave up 0 bases and J gave up 4 bases, with 4 bases separating them. CDR3 residues: CASSPPQYNSPLHF. DNA for the CDR3: TGTGCCAGCTCACCACCACAGTATAATTCACCCCTCCACTTT.

The rearrangement joins TRBV6-5 to TRBJ1-6; D unresolved. V dropped 8 bases and J dropped 5 bases, with 13 bases sitting between them. The CDR3 is 14 amino acids. CDR1 and CDR2 (germline): MNHEY, SVGAGI. The CDR3 DNA sequence: TGTGCCAGCCCCAGGAAATCCGATAATTCACCCCTCCACTTT. Amino acid sequence: CASPRKSDNSPLHF.

This clone came up a few times. The genes are TRBV24-1 and TRBJ2-1, with TRBD1 identical over 7 bases. From germline, CDR1 is KGHDR and CDR2 SFDVKD. Trimming took 4 bases from V and 2 from J; bases not matched to a gene: 7. This CDR3 comprises 16 residues. CDR3 loop: CATSDSQGVPYNEQFF. Here the CDR3 DNA reads TGTGCCACCAGTGACTCGCAGGGGGTACCCTACAATGAGCAGTTCTTC.

The gene calls are TRBV7-8 and TRBJ1-2, with 8 bases fitting TRBD1. After removal of 4 bases from V and 4 bases from J, the junction contained 5 bases not matched to a gene. The CDR3 totals 14 residues. Germline loops: CDR1 SGHVS, CDR2 FQNEAQ. The CDR3 DNA reads as TGTGCCAGCAGCTACACAGGGGGAGGCTATGGCTACACCTTC. It is translated as CASSYTGGGYGYTF.

The genes are TRBV5-5 and TRBJ1-2, with D possibly TRBD1 on 5 matching bases. Germline V gene sequence: CDR1 SGHKS, CDR2 YYEKEE (reference sequence). V lost 3 bases, J lost 0 bases, and 12 bases lay in between. This CDR3 has 15 residues. The DNA of the CDR3 is TGTGCCAGCAGCTATTTAGGGGTAGCTAACTATGGCTACACCTTC. Translated: CASSYLGVANYGYTF.

V is TRBV28 and J is TRBJ1-6; D perhaps matches TRBD1 (5 bases). V was shortened by 11 bases and J by 7 bases, with 12 bases between the two germline ends. CDR1 MDHEN and CDR2 SYDVKM come from the germline V gene. The CDR3 is made up of 12 amino acids. The CDR3 here is CAHRGVNSPLHF. The DNA for the CDR3 is TGTGCCCACCGGGGGGTGAATTCACCCCTCCACTTT.

This sequence joins TRBV9 and TRBJ1-1; D is perhaps TRBD1 (5 bases). The V end lost 2 bases, the J end lost 6 bases, and 11 bases lay between the germline ends. Germline V gene lookup returns CDR1 SGDLS and CDR2 YYNGEE. The CDR3 is 13 amino acids. CDR3: CASSVRAGAEAFF. CDR3 sequence (DNA): TGTGCCAGCAGCGTCAGGGCTGGGGCTGAAGCTTTCTTT.

The chain couples TRBV19 to TRBJ1-2; D is perhaps TRBD1 (6 bases). The V gene lost 3 bases and the J gene lost 0 bases, with 8 bases spanning the gap. The germline V gene has CDR1 LNHDA and CDR2 SQIVND (reference sequence). The CDR3 contains 14 residues. This CDR3 is CASSIRGSNYGYTF. In DNA form, the CDR3 reads TGTGCCAGTAGTATTAGGGGGTCTAACTATGGCTACACCTTC.

The gene calls are TRBV14 and TRBJ1-1; maybe TRBD1 (5 bases). From germline, CDR1 is SGHDN and CDR2 FVKESK. V was trimmed by 4 bases and J by 1 base, leaving 7 bases between them. The CDR3 contains 13 residues. The CDR3: CASSPTENTEAFF. In nucleotides, the CDR3 is TGTGCCAGCAGCCCGACAGAGAACACTGAAGCTTTCTTT.

V is TRBV7-6 and J is TRBJ1-6, with 9 bases identical to TRBD1. Germline V gene data show CDR1 as SGHVS and CDR2 as FNYEAQ. V shed 4 bases, J shed 11 bases, and the junction held 12 bases outside the gene matches. The CDR3 extends over 16 amino acids. The CDR3, as DNA: TGTGCCAGCAGCTGGGGACAGGGCGCCGCTTCGGCACCCCTCCACTTT. This codes for CASSWGQGAASAPLHF.

The chain combines TRBV7-9 with TRBJ1-1; weak D call: TRBD1 (6 bases). This CDR3 is 14 amino acids long. Trimming stripped 3 bases from V and 2 bases from J, with 10 bases between. Germline V CDR1 and CDR2: SEHNR, FQNEAQ (reference sequence). This CDR3 is CASSFWGRNTEAFF. The CDR3 DNA follows: TGTGCCAGCAGCTTTTGGGGGCGAAACACTGAAGCTTTCTTT.

This clone was found once. This rearrangement joins TRBV29-1 to TRBJ2-7; a possible D gene is TRBD2 (5 bases). V shed 1 base and J shed 5 bases, with 9 bases lying between them. The CDR3 covers 12 residues. The germline V gene encodes CDR1 SQVTM and CDR2 ANQGSEA. This CDR3 reads CSVEAGIDEQYF. CDR3 in DNA: TGCAGCGTTGAAGCGGGGATTGACGAGCAGTACTTC.

The chain is built from TRBV24-1 and TRBJ1-6; possible D gene TRBD1, 6 bases. The CDR3 has 15 amino acids. Germline CDR1 is KGHDR and CDR2 is SFDVKD. V lost 6 bases and J 7 bases, leaving 15 bases between the germline ends. The CDR3 DNA sequence: TGTGCCACCAGTCCCCCGACAGGTCCAAATTCACCCCTCCACTTT. Its translation: CATSPPTGPNSPLHF.